Below, one T cell receptor (beta chain) is given with its context. In the original analysis: Counts of nucleated cells, estimated from reference gene primer amplification, were obtained. The table came from immunoSEQ multiplex PCR; TCRdb's copy has only in-frame clones and leaves some out. V and J calls and clone size are copied from that table; D and trimming were computed from the DNA. The sample shows about 160,000 clones, approximately 84% of them seen only once. The data are from a study of blood T cell repertoires in COVID-19. Study summary: There were acute and convalescent COVID-19 samples, and they came from the United States, Italy and Spain.

The CDR3 is 14 amino acids. CDR1 and CDR2 from the germline V gene are MDHEN and SYDVKM. Trimming at V came to 3 bases and at J to 6 bases, leaving 4 bases not matched to a gene. The chain recombines TRBV28 with TRBJ1-2, with 10 positions matching TRBD1. This clonotype was sampled from a woman between 50 and 59 years old with COVID-19, enrolled during active disease. Sequencing was carried out using peripheral blood. The CDR3 spells CASSFSTGGNGYTF. CDR3 nucleotide sequence: TGTGCCAGCAGTTTTTCGACAGGGGGCAATGGCTACACCTTC.